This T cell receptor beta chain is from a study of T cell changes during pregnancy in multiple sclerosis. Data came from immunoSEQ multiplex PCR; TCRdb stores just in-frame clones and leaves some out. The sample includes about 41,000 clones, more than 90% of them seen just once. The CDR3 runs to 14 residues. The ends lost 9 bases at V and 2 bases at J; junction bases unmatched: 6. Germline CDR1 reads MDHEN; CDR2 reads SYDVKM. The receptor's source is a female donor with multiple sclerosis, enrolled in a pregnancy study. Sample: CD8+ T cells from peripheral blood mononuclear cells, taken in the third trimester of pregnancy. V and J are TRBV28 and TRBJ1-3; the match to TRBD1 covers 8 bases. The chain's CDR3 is CASRQGIAGNTIYF. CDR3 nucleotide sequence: TGTGCCAGTAGACAGGGGATTGCTGGAAACACCATATATTTT.